A selection of T cell receptor beta chains follows, all from one sample in a study of T cell responses to AZD1222 COVID-19 vaccine. TCRdb keeps only in-frame clones here, not all; method: immunoSEQ multiplex PCR. The table has 150,000 or so clones, about 92% seen once. This specimen was peripheral blood, taken on day 0 of AZD1222 vaccination. The receptors were sampled from an adult in good health. Both conserved end residues are part of each CDR3. The D gene is left open where the match is weak. Some rows mark clone size as missing; the rest say once, few, many or name a class of expanded clone.

clone_size j_call d_call v_call cdr3_aa cdr3_nt
NA TRBJ1-1 NA TRBV27 CASRPPGVPMNTEAFF TGTGCCAGCAGACCCCCGGGGGTTCCCATGAACACTGAAGCTTTCTTT
NA TRBJ1-4 NA TRBV9 CASSVGWQGGEKLFF TGTGCCAGCAGCGTAGGTTGGCAGGGAGGTGAAAAACTGTTTTTT
NA TRBJ1-2 TRBD1 TRBV19 CASSIGLVRQGVTGYTF TGTGCCAGTAGTATAGGGCTCGTCCGACAGGGGGTGACGGGCTACACCTTC
NA TRBJ1-2 NA TRBV29-1 CSAGGQGWFGGYTF TGCAGCGCAGGCGGGCAGGGATGGTTTGGTGGCTACACCTTC
NA TRBJ2-7 NA TRBV7-8 CASSLGSLDRAYEQYF TGTGCCAGCAGCTTGGGAAGTCTAGACAGAGCCTACGAGCAGTACTTC
once TRBJ1-4 NA TRBV18 CASSRAGYEKLFF TGTGCCAGCTCACGAGCAGGATACGAAAAACTGTTTTTT
NA TRBJ1-6 NA TRBV30 CAWSGVLNSPLHF TGTGCCTGGAGTGGTGTTCTCAATTCACCCCTCCACTTT
NA TRBJ1-2 TRBD1 TRBV2 CASSEGTGGVFYGYTF TGTGCCAGCAGTGAGGGGACAGGGGGCGTCTTTTATGGCTACACCTTC
NA TRBJ1-1 NA TRBV18 CASSSGAGPYLEAFF TGTGCCAGCTCATCGGGGGCGGGGCCCTATCTGGAAGCTTTCTTT
NA TRBJ1-1 TRBD1 TRBV4-1 CASSHQGQGGTEAFF TGCGCCAGCAGCCATCAAGGACAGGGAGGCACTGAAGCTTTCTTT
NA TRBJ2-7 TRBD1 TRBV28 CAIARDSNPYEQYF TGTGCCATCGCCCGGGACAGTAACCCCTACGAGCAGTACTTC
NA TRBJ1-1 TRBD1 TRBV24-1 CATSDPGGQSFF TGTGCCACCAGTGATCCAGGGGGCCAATCTTTCTTT
few TRBJ1-3 NA TRBV19 CASSISGAAGNTIYF TGTGCCAGTAGTATTTCAGGGGCTGCTGGAAACACCATATATTTT
NA TRBJ2-6 TRBD1 TRBV15 CATSRDRGSGANVLTF TGTGCCACCAGCAGGGACAGGGGCTCGGGGGCCAACGTCCTGACTTTC
NA TRBJ2-7 TRBD1 TRBV6-5 CASRLPQGTHEQYF TGTGCCAGCAGGCTCCCACAGGGGACCCACGAGCAGTACTTC
NA TRBJ2-1 NA TRBV30 CAFYSLGSYNEQFF TGTGCTTTTTACTCCCTGGGCTCCTACAATGAGCAGTTCTTC
NA TRBJ2-7 NA TRBV5-1 CASSLRQEASYEQYF TGCGCCAGCAGCCTAAGACAGGAGGCTTCCTACGAGCAGTACTTC
few TRBJ1-1 NA TRBV9 CASSVDGSTEAFF TGTGCCAGCAGCGTAGACGGGAGCACTGAAGCTTTCTTT
NA TRBJ1-2 TRBD1 TRBV15 CATSNGRGLHYGYTF TGTGCCACCAGCAATGGCAGGGGGCTTCACTATGGCTACACCTTC
NA TRBJ2-7 NA TRBV3-1/TRBV3-2 CASSRGGPYEQYF TGTGCCAGCAGCCGGGGTGGACCCTACGAGCAGTACTTC
NA TRBJ1-2 NA TRBV7-9 CASSLETANYGYTF TGTGCCAGCAGCTTAGAGACAGCAAACTATGGCTACACCTTC
NA TRBJ2-7 NA TRBV5-4 CASSSPPGQRNEQYF TGTGCCAGCAGCTCCCCCCCGGGACAAAGGAACGAGCAGTACTTC
NA TRBJ1-4 NA TRBV9 CASSPPGTHGEKLFF TGTGCCAGCAGTCCCCCCGGGACCCACGGCGAAAAACTGTTTTTT
NA TRBJ1-5 TRBD1 TRBV28 CASSFSPTGASNQPQHF TGTGCCAGCAGTTTTTCTCCGACAGGGGCCTCAAATCAGCCCCAGCATTTT
NA TRBJ2-1 TRBD2 TRBV6-1 CASSEPGLATNEQFF TGTGCCAGCAGTGAACCGGGACTAGCCACCAATGAGCAGTTCTTC
NA TRBJ1-5 NA TRBV7-9 CASSLDGHSNQPQHF TGTGCCAGCAGCTTAGATGGTCATAGCAATCAGCCCCAGCATTTT
NA TRBJ1-1 NA TRBV6-5 CATSKGGTRNTEAFF TGTGCCACTTCTAAGGGAGGGACTAGAAACACTGAAGCTTTCTTT
few TRBJ2-1 TRBD1 TRBV4-1 CASSQDLGDRGKNEQFF TGCGCCAGCAGCCAAGACCTAGGGGACAGGGGGAAAAATGAGCAGTTCTTC
NA TRBJ1-2 TRBD1 TRBV5-3 CARSLPRQGTRGHTF TGTGCCAGAAGCTTGCCCCGACAGGGGACGAGGGGCCACACCTTC
NA TRBJ1-1 NA TRBV30 CAWKYVGGNTEAFF TGTGCCTGGAAATATGTCGGAGGAAACACTGAAGCTTTCTTT
NA TRBJ1-4 TRBD1 TRBV19 CASSMDRAPGEKLFF TGTGCCAGTAGTATGGACAGGGCTCCAGGGGAAAAACTGTTTTTT
NA TRBJ2-7 NA TRBV3-1/TRBV3-2 CASSQDLGKPGEQYF TGTGCCAGCAGCCAAGATCTCGGGAAGCCGGGCGAGCAGTACTTC
once TRBJ1-5 NA TRBV21-1 CASSKGRGSNQPQHF TGTGCCAGCAGCAAGGGCCGGGGTAGCAATCAGCCCCAGCATTTT
NA TRBJ2-1 NA TRBV6-4 CASSNTRGSPSEFF TGTGCCAGCAGCAACACCCGCGGGTCCCCTAGTGAGTTCTTC
NA TRBJ1-2 TRBD1 TRBV15 CATSSIRDRELYGYTF TGTGCCACCAGCAGTATCCGGGACAGGGAGCTCTATGGCTACACCTTC
NA TRBJ1-4 NA TRBV13 CASSTAPGATNEKLFF TGTGCCAGCAGCACAGCCCCAGGGGCAACTAATGAAAAACTGTTTTTT
NA TRBJ1-1 NA TRBV5-1 CASSNGQRNTEAFF TGCGCCAGCAGCAACGGACAGAGGAACACTGAAGCTTTCTTT
NA TRBJ2-1 TRBD2 TRBV18 CASSPPRRGGPYNEQFF TGTGCCAGCTCACCACCTAGGCGGGGGGGCCCCTACAATGAGCAGTTCTTC
NA TRBJ2-1 TRBD1 TRBV6-5 CASSRNRGSYNEQFF TGTGCCAGCAGCAGAAACAGGGGTTCCTACAATGAGCAGTTCTTC
NA TRBJ2-3 NA TRBV5-5 CASRIWFGQPTDTQYF TGTGCCAGCAGGATATGGTTCGGACAGCCCACAGATACGCAGTATTTT
NA TRBJ1-2 NA TRBV6-5 CASSYRQVGGYTF TGTGCCAGCAGTTACAGGCAGGTCGGTGGCTACACCTTC
NA TRBJ1-2 TRBD1 TRBV19 CASSIEGGQGYGYTF TGTGCCAGTAGTATAGAAGGGGGACAGGGCTATGGCTACACCTTC
NA TRBJ1-2 TRBD1 TRBV3-1/TRBV3-2 CASGPGGTGPLYYTF TGTGCCAGCGGCCCGGGCGGGACAGGGCCCCTCTATTACACCTTC
NA TRBJ2-7 TRBD1 TRBV30 CAWRGGDYEQYF TGTGCCTGGAGAGGGGGCGATTACGAGCAGTACTTC
NA TRBJ1-4 TRBD1 TRBV30 CAWMKGARYLFF TGTGCCTGGATGAAGGGGGCAAGGTACCTGTTTTTT
NA TRBJ2-7 NA TRBV2 CASSVRALGDYEQYF TGTGCCAGCAGTGTACGAGCTCTGGGGGACTACGAGCAGTACTTC
NA TRBJ1-1 NA TRBV3-1/TRBV3-2 CASSQGRPMGTEAFF TGTGCCAGCAGCCAGGGGAGGCCAATGGGCACTGAAGCTTTCTTT
few TRBJ2-7 TRBD2 TRBV28 CASSILGGAGGVYEQYF TGTGCCAGCTCCATTTTGGGAGGGGCCGGCGGTGTCTACGAGCAGTACTTC
NA TRBJ1-1 NA TRBV7-8 CASSFTDQNEAFF TGTGCCAGCAGCTTCACAGACCAAAATGAAGCTTTCTTT
NA TRBJ1-4 NA TRBV6-2/TRBV6-3 CASSQDGTNEKLFF TGTGCCAGCAGCCAGGACGGTACTAATGAAAAACTGTTTTTT
NA TRBJ2-1 NA TRBV12-5 CASSSGGGMKTGEQFF TGTGCTAGTAGTTCTGGTGGGGGGATGAAGACCGGTGAGCAGTTCTTC
NA TRBJ1-4 TRBD1 TRBV4-1 CASSQDRQGAEKLFF TGCGCCAGCAGCCAAGATCGACAGGGGGCCGAAAAACTGTTTTTT
NA TRBJ2-3 NA TRBV11-2 CASSFRGWVSQYF TGTGCCAGCAGCTTCCGAGGGTGGGTTTCGCAGTATTTT
NA TRBJ1-2 NA TRBV19 CASSIPGLQLYGYTF TGTGCCAGTAGTATTCCCGGGCTGCAACTCTATGGCTACACCTTC
NA TRBJ2-2 NA TRBV30 CAWVPVGMNTGELFF TGTGCCTGGGTCCCGGTAGGAATGAACACCGGGGAGCTGTTTTTT
NA TRBJ2-5 TRBD1 TRBV19 CASRTGAGQETQYF TGTGCCAGCAGGACAGGGGCAGGCCAAGAGACCCAGTACTTC
NA TRBJ2-7 NA TRBV19 CASSSGGDEQYF TGTGCCAGTAGTTCGGGGGGCGACGAGCAGTACTTC
NA TRBJ1-5 NA TRBV7-2 CASSLGGFGGNQPQHF TGTGCCAGCAGCTTAGGGGGGTTTGGCGGGAATCAGCCCCAGCATTTT
NA TRBJ1-1 NA TRBV7-2 CASSLEGRGWTEAFF TGTGCCAGCAGCTTAGAGGGCAGGGGTTGGACTGAAGCTTTCTTT
NA TRBJ1-1 NA TRBV7-2 CASSLGTTNTEAFF TGTGCCAGCAGCTTAGGGACAACTAACACTGAAGCTTTCTTT